This T cell receptor beta chain is drawn from a study of blood T cells in healthy people across ages. PCR was performed a second time for about 7 to 11 cycles using a sample-barcoded 5' primer and a J-beta primer mix. Each CDR3 protein gets one entry after TCRdb re-called the 5' RACE reads with MiXCR. Found here are about 1.4 million distinct CDR3 sequences, 59% of them singletons; the top ten hold over 5%. V dropped 2 bases and J dropped 8 bases, with 10 bases sitting between them. This CDR3 has 12 residues. Concerning this clonotype: Its antigen remains unknown.

The study's findings and limits: Per million T cells, the diversity of TCR beta decreased roughly linearly as age advanced. What prevented conclusive comparison of naive and antigen-experienced cells was that PBMCs were unsorted. Versus aged donors, long-lived donors had higher diversity and more naive CD4+ cells.

This clonotype originated in a man younger than 35 in good health. The rearrangement links TRBV12-3 or TRBV12-4 to TRBJ2-7; D not resolved. What was sequenced was blood. The DNA of the CDR3 is TGTGCCAGCAGTTTAATGCCTTGTCAGCAGTACTTC. It encodes CASSLMPCQQYF.